This is a list of T cell receptor beta chains from one sample in a study of CD8+ T cells in alopecia areata. Libraries were prepared by immunoSEQ multiplex PCR; TCRdb keeps only in-frame clonotypes and omits some of them. The data contain 110,000 to 150,000 clones, about 51% of them singletons. The sample in question was CD8+ T cells sorted from blood, obtained at week 4, from a patient treated with tofacitinib. The receptor source for this set is a human donor with alopecia areata. Each CDR3 is given with its conserved first and last residue. The D gene is left open where the match is weak. The size field is filled for only some rows; it gives once, few, many or a size class.

abundance,j_gene,d_gene,v_gene,CDR3aa,CDR3nt
-,TRBJ2-7,-,TRBV27,CASSSGRPEQYF,TGTGCCAGCAGTTCCGGTAGGCCCGAGCAGTACTTC
few,TRBJ2-7,-,TRBV29-1,CSVPDGLEQYF,TGCAGCGTGCCGGACGGGCTCGAGCAGTACTTC
-,TRBJ1-1,-,TRBV30,CAWSVAPEAFF,TGTGCCTGGAGTGTGGCACCCGAAGCTTTCTTT
-,TRBJ1-4,-,TRBV30,CAWSVNEKLFF,TGTGCCTGGAGTGTTAATGAAAAACTGTTTTTT
-,TRBJ2-5,-,TRBV30,CAWSVLMGYETQYF,TGTGCCTGGAGTGTACTTATGGGGTATGAGACCCAGTACTTC
-,TRBJ2-1,TRBD2,TRBV11-2,CASSSRLAGVVDEQFF,TGTGCCAGCAGCTCGCGACTAGCGGGGGTCGTGGATGAGCAGTTCTTC
-,TRBJ1-4,-,TRBV30,CAWSVGGGPNEKLFF,TGTGCCTGGAGTGTCGGGGGAGGACCTAATGAAAAACTGTTTTTT
-,TRBJ2-1,-,TRBV9,CASSVVEWNEQFF,TGTGCCAGCAGCGTTGTAGAATGGAATGAGCAGTTCTTC
few,TRBJ2-1,-,TRBV7-9,CASSFRRGGPDLSYNEQFF,TGTGCCAGCAGCTTTCGAAGAGGGGGGCCGGACCTTTCCTACAATGAGCAGTTCTTC
-,TRBJ2-5,TRBD2,TRBV30,CAWRRGLETQYF,TGTGCCTGGAGGCGGGGGTTGGAGACCCAGTACTTC
-,TRBJ2-1,TRBD2,TRBV4-2,CASSQDSGGPFF,TGTGCCAGCAGCCAAGATTCGGGGGGGCCGTTCTTC
-,TRBJ2-1,-,TRBV7-9,CASSSDVNEQFF,TGTGCCAGCAGCTCCGACGTAAATGAGCAGTTCTTC
once,TRBJ2-3,TRBD2,TRBV27,CASSLWAGGSTDTQYF,TGTGCCAGCAGTTTATGGGCGGGGGGGAGCACAGATACGCAGTATTTT
-,TRBJ1-5,-,TRBV4-1,CASSQVRLGQPQHF,TGCGCCAGCAGCCAAGTAAGACTGGGCCAGCCCCAGCATTTT
few,TRBJ2-7,-,TRBV6-5,CASSSQSYEQYF,TGTGCCAGCAGTAGCCAAAGCTACGAGCAGTACTTC
few,TRBJ2-7,-,TRBV29-1,CSVDSGDSSYEQYF,TGCAGCGTTGATAGCGGGGACAGCTCCTACGAGCAGTACTTC
few,TRBJ2-3,-,TRBV29-1,CSVPGLYSTDTQYF,TGCAGCGTTCCTGGACTATACAGCACAGATACGCAGTATTTT
-,TRBJ1-2,-,TRBV30,CAWRESGTPDRYGYTF,TGTGCCTGGAGGGAATCAGGGACACCCGATCGGTATGGCTACACCTTC
-,TRBJ2-5,TRBD2,TRBV29-1,CSVDGTSGGVVVGETQYF,TGCAGCGTTGATGGGACTAGCGGGGGGGTCGTAGTTGGAGAGACCCAGTACTTC
-,TRBJ2-5,TRBD2,TRBV29-1,CSADKAGGFGLETQYF,TGCAGCGCCGACAAAGCGGGGGGCTTTGGGCTAGAGACCCAGTACTTC
few,TRBJ1-4,-,TRBV2,CASSDMSLGEKLFF,TGTGCCAGCAGTGATATGTCCCTCGGAGAAAAACTGTTTTTT
few,TRBJ2-7,TRBD1,TRBV29-1,CSVEGRSWGQGGYEQYF,TGCAGCGTTGAAGGGCGCTCGTGGGGACAGGGGGGCTACGAGCAGTACTTC
-,TRBJ1-5,-,TRBV6-5,CASSRGEGNQPQHF,TGTGCCAGCAGCCGAGGGGAGGGCAATCAGCCCCAGCATTTT
few,TRBJ1-2,-,TRBV2,CASIADGYTF,TGTGCCAGCATCGCGGATGGCTACACCTTC
-,TRBJ1-6,-,TRBV7-3,CASSLGGTSPLHF,TGTGCCAGCAGCTTAGGTGGCACCTCACCCCTCCACTTT
-,TRBJ1-2,-,TRBV29-1,CSVEPFIRAPANYGYTF,TGCAGCGTTGAACCATTTATCAGGGCCCCGGCTAACTATGGCTACACCTTC
few,TRBJ2-7,-,TRBV15,CATSLNLETSEQYF,TGTGCCACCAGCCTGAACCTAGAAACCTCCGAGCAGTACTTC
-,TRBJ2-2,-,TRBV4-1,CASRRGEAGELFF,TGCGCCAGCAGAAGGGGAGAGGCCGGGGAGCTGTTTTTT
-,TRBJ2-5,-,TRBV27,CASSWSGRGIETQYF,TGTGCCAGCAGTTGGTCAGGGAGAGGGATAGAGACCCAGTACTTC
few,TRBJ1-2,-,TRBV29-1,CSVEGDYGYTF,TGCAGCGTTGAGGGCGACTATGGCTACACCTTC
-,TRBJ2-1,-,TRBV13,CASSVRPEQFF,TGTGCCAGCAGCGTACGACCCGAGCAGTTCTTC
-,TRBJ1-2,-,TRBV5-6,CASSLGDGLNYGYTF,TGTGCCAGCAGCCTGGGGGACGGCTTGAACTATGGCTACACCTTC
-,TRBJ2-1,TRBD2,TRBV15,CATQRASGYNEQFF,TGTGCCACCCAACGGGCTAGCGGTTACAATGAGCAGTTCTTC
-,TRBJ1-4,-,TRBV4-1,CASSQAEVRFEKLFF,TGCGCCAGCAGCCAAGCGGAGGTTCGTTTTGAAAAACTGTTTTTT
-,TRBJ2-7,TRBD1,TRBV2,CASRPRTGAINEQYF,TGTGCCAGCAGACCTCGGACAGGGGCGATCAACGAGCAGTACTTC
-,TRBJ2-1,-,TRBV13,CASSSGHGGNEQFF,TGTGCCAGCAGCTCGGGACATGGGGGCAATGAGCAGTTCTTC
-,TRBJ1-6,-,TRBV13,CASGGGEGDPLHF,TGTGCCAGCGGCGGGGGCGAAGGGGATCCCCTCCACTTT
-,TRBJ2-5,TRBD2,TRBV5-1,CASSLAGGLQETQYF,TGCGCCAGCAGCTTAGCGGGGGGATTACAAGAGACCCAGTACTTC
-,TRBJ2-7,TRBD1,TRBV27,CASSPSPGQGTYEQYF,TGTGCCAGCAGTCCCAGCCCGGGACAGGGGACCTACGAGCAGTACTTC
-,TRBJ2-3,TRBD2,TRBV30,CAWSLFLGLAVGPDTQYF,TGTGCCTGGAGTCTTTTCCTCGGACTAGCGGTGGGGCCAGATACGCAGTATTTT
-,TRBJ2-1,-,TRBV7-9,CASSSGGTYNEQFF,TGTGCCAGCAGTTCCGGGGGAACTTACAATGAGCAGTTCTTC
-,TRBJ2-7,-,TRBV11-2,CASSLDGDYEQYF,TGTGCCAGCAGCTTAGACGGAGACTACGAGCAGTACTTC
-,TRBJ1-5,-,TRBV5-6,CASSSGGSLDQPQHF,TGTGCCAGCAGCTCGGGAGGCTCACTGGATCAGCCCCAGCATTTT
few,TRBJ1-6,-,TRBV7-9,CASSPQGNSPLHF,TGTGCCAGCAGCCCACAGGGAAATTCACCCCTCCACTTT
-,TRBJ1-1,TRBD1,TRBV29-1,CSVVDRGGTEAFF,TGCAGCGTTGTCGACAGGGGGGGTACTGAAGCTTTCTTT
-,TRBJ1-1,-,TRBV29-1,CSAVINTEAFF,TGCAGCGCGGTCATTAACACTGAAGCTTTCTTT
-,TRBJ2-5,-,TRBV4-2,CASSQRGEETQYF,TGTGCCAGCAGCCAGCGGGGAGAAGAGACCCAGTACTTC
-,TRBJ1-1,-,TRBV11-2,CASSNGNFEAFF,TGTGCCAGCAGCAACGGGAACTTTGAAGCTTTCTTT
few,TRBJ2-1,-,TRBV5-1,CASSFRGEYNEQFF,TGCGCCAGCAGCTTCAGGGGAGAATACAATGAGCAGTTCTTC
-,TRBJ1-5,-,TRBV27,CASWGGYSNQPQHF,TGTGCCAGCTGGGGGGGATATAGCAATCAGCCCCAGCATTTT
once,TRBJ2-7,TRBD1,TRBV30,CAWRKGQGGEQYF,TGTGCCTGGAGGAAGGGACAGGGTGGTGAGCAGTACTTC
-,TRBJ2-7,-,TRBV2,CASSEEIYEQYF,TGTGCCAGCAGTGAAGAAATCTACGAGCAGTACTTC
-,TRBJ1-1,-,TRBV27,CASSLIWGTDTEAFF,TGTGCCAGCAGTTTAATATGGGGTACGGACACTGAAGCTTTCTTT
-,TRBJ2-7,-,TRBV30,CAWGVYEQYF,TGTGCCTGGGGTGTCTACGAGCAGTACTTC
-,TRBJ2-3,-,TRBV10-3,CASSYVGATDTQYF,TGTGCCAGCAGTTACGTCGGGGCCACAGATACGCAGTATTTT